This T cell receptor beta chain was captured in a study of blood T cell repertoires in COVID-19. Overall study: PBMCs, B-cell-depleted T cells, or T cells were the source of the cDNA or gDNA that made up the material.

The V and J ends lost 5 bases and 4 bases, in that order; junction bases with no gene match: 13. Germline CDR1 KGHSH, CDR2 LQKENI. CDR3 length equals 17 residues. Original data processing: The authors estimated nucleated cell counts from reference gene primer amplification. Here immunoSEQ multiplex PCR was the method, and the copy in TCRdb shows in-frame clones only, minus some. D and trimming come from the DNA, and the V and J calls and clone size come from that table. The sample contains about 300,000 clones, around 89% of which appear only once. Allocation to cohorts depended on clinical history reported by the participants.

Specimen: PBMCs or T cells enriched from blood (not recorded which). The chain couples TRBV18 to TRBJ1-2; 10 positions agree with TRBD1. This receptor was taken from a woman under 30 with acute COVID-19. In DNA, the CDR3 is TGTGCCAGCTCAGCCGTCATCGGGACAGGGGTTATCTATGGCTACACCTTC. This codes for CASSAVIGTGVIYGYTF.